Listed below are T cell receptor beta chains from one sample, sequenced in a study of blood T cell repertoires in COVID-19. TCRdb's copy holds only in-frame clones and misses some; the assay was immunoSEQ multiplex PCR. The table includes 200,000 to 250,000 clones, over 75% detected once. The sequenced sample was peripheral blood. Receptor source: a man older than 75 with acute or convalescent COVID-19. The CDR3 runs from the conserved cysteine through the conserved F or W. Each record gives: CDR3 DNA, CDR3 protein, D gene, clone size, J gene, V gene. D genes are given only for firm matches. The size entry is marked missing in some rows and otherwise reads once, few, many or a size class.

DNA: TGTGCCAGCAACCGGACTAGCGGGAGGGGTAACACCGGGGAGCTGTTTTTT; CDR3: CASNRTSGRGNTGELFF; D: TRBD2; size: NA; J: TRBJ2-2; V: TRBV3-1/TRBV3-2
DNA: TGTGCCAGCAGTCACGGGACAGTTCCAACTAATGAAAAACTGTTTTTT; CDR3: CASSHGTVPTNEKLFF; D: TRBD1; size: NA; J: TRBJ1-4; V: TRBV27
DNA: TGTGCTAGCAGCTTCAGGGAAAAACTGTTTTTT; CDR3: CASSFREKLFF; D: NA; size: NA; J: TRBJ1-4; V: TRBV7-7
DNA: TGTGCCAGTAATCGAGCGGACTCTGGAAACACCATATATTTT; CDR3: CASNRADSGNTIYF; D: NA; size: once; J: TRBJ1-3; V: TRBV19
DNA: TGTGCCACCAGTGACCAGGGAATCGATGAGCAGTTCTTC; CDR3: CATSDQGIDEQFF; D: NA; size: NA; J: TRBJ2-1; V: TRBV24-1
DNA: TGTGCCAGCTCACCCCGTTCCGTTGAGACCCAGTACTTC; CDR3: CASSPRSVETQYF; D: NA; size: NA; J: TRBJ2-5; V: TRBV18
DNA: TGTGCCAGCAGTTCCCCGACAGGGGCGAGAGTAGATGAGCAGTTCTTC; CDR3: CASSSPTGARVDEQFF; D: TRBD1; size: once; J: TRBJ2-1; V: TRBV6-5
DNA: TGTGCCAGCAGTTACGGTCGGGGAACCCAGTACTTC; CDR3: CASSYGRGTQYF; D: NA; size: NA; J: TRBJ2-5; V: TRBV6-5
DNA: TGTGCCAGCAGTTCCACAGAGAACACTGAAGCTTTCTTT; CDR3: CASSSTENTEAFF; D: NA; size: NA; J: TRBJ1-1; V: TRBV12-3/TRBV12-4
DNA: TGTGCCAGCAGCCGGGACAGGGGGTCCTACGAGCAGTACTTC; CDR3: CASSRDRGSYEQYF; D: TRBD1; size: NA; J: TRBJ2-7; V: TRBV5-5
DNA: TGTGCCACCCTACCCAAAGAGACCCAGTACTTC; CDR3: CATLPKETQYF; D: NA; size: NA; J: TRBJ2-5; V: TRBV24-1
DNA: TGTGCCAGCAGTTGGGGGGGGTCTCCTAACTATGGCTACACCTTC; CDR3: CASSWGGSPNYGYTF; D: NA; size: NA; J: TRBJ1-2; V: TRBV6-5
DNA: TGTGCCAGCAGCTCCGGACAACAAGAGACCCAGTACTTC; CDR3: CASSSGQQETQYF; D: NA; size: NA; J: TRBJ2-5; V: TRBV28
DNA: TGTGCCAGCAGTGATCGGGGGAGTTATGAGGACGAGCAGTACTTC; CDR3: CASSDRGSYEDEQYF; D: NA; size: NA; J: TRBJ2-7; V: TRBV2
DNA: TGTGCCACCAGTGACCCGACTAGCGGGAGGCACAATGAGCAGTTCTTC; CDR3: CATSDPTSGRHNEQFF; D: TRBD2; size: few; J: TRBJ2-1; V: TRBV24-1
DNA: TGTGCCAGCAGCTTAGGGCAGGGTTACACAGATACGCAGTATTTT; CDR3: CASSLGQGYTDTQYF; D: NA; size: NA; J: TRBJ2-3; V: TRBV7-8
DNA: TGTGCCAGTAGTGACAGCCCTTCCTCCTACGAGCAGTACTTC; CDR3: CASSDSPSSYEQYF; D: NA; size: NA; J: TRBJ2-7; V: TRBV19
DNA: TGTGCCAGCAACAGACAGGGGGCTGGCACCGGGGAGCTGTTTTTT; CDR3: CASNRQGAGTGELFF; D: TRBD1; size: few; J: TRBJ2-2; V: TRBV6-5
DNA: TGTGCCATTGGGACTAATGTTCCAAGCAATGAGCAGTTCTTC; CDR3: CAIGTNVPSNEQFF; D: TRBD2; size: NA; J: TRBJ2-1; V: TRBV30
DNA: TGCGCCAGCAGTGGAAGGGGGACTAGCGGGACGGAAGAGCAGTACTTC; CDR3: CASSGRGTSGTEEQYF; D: TRBD2; size: NA; J: TRBJ2-7; V: TRBV5-1
DNA: TGCAGCGTGTCACAGGGGGTCCCAGATACGCAGTATTTT; CDR3: CSVSQGVPDTQYF; D: TRBD1; size: NA; J: TRBJ2-3; V: TRBV29-1
DNA: TGTGCCACCACAGGGCCGTACAATGAGCAGTTCTTC; CDR3: CATTGPYNEQFF; D: NA; size: NA; J: TRBJ2-1; V: TRBV15
DNA: TGCGCCAGCAGCTTGGTGCAGGGTGGCACAGATACGCAGTATTTT; CDR3: CASSLVQGGTDTQYF; D: NA; size: NA; J: TRBJ2-3; V: TRBV5-1
DNA: TGTGCCAGCAGTGGCCCGGGACTAGCGGGAACCGGGGAGCTGTTTTTT; CDR3: CASSGPGLAGTGELFF; D: TRBD2; size: few; J: TRBJ2-2; V: TRBV6-1
DNA: TGCAGCGTACTCGGGAGGGACACTGAAGCTTTCTTT; CDR3: CSVLGRDTEAFF; D: NA; size: NA; J: TRBJ1-1; V: TRBV29-1
DNA: TGTGCCAGCAGCTTAGCGGGAGCGGGCTACAATGAGCAGTTCTTC; CDR3: CASSLAGAGYNEQFF; D: TRBD2; size: NA; J: TRBJ2-1; V: TRBV7-3
DNA: TGTGCCAGTAGTCCTCCCCGACAGCCGAACACTGAAGCTTTCTTT; CDR3: CASSPPRQPNTEAFF; D: NA; size: NA; J: TRBJ1-1; V: TRBV19
DNA: TGTGCCAGCAGCCAAGATGTCAGGAGGACGAACCAAGAGACCCAGTACTTC; CDR3: CASSQDVRRTNQETQYF; D: NA; size: NA; J: TRBJ2-5; V: TRBV3-1/TRBV3-2
DNA: TGTGCCTGGAGGGTTGGTAGGGGCACTGAAGCTTTCTTT; CDR3: CAWRVGRGTEAFF; D: NA; size: NA; J: TRBJ1-1; V: TRBV30
DNA: TGTGCCAGCAGCAAACCTACGCCCCGGGGGGAAAAACTGTTTTTT; CDR3: CASSKPTPRGEKLFF; D: NA; size: NA; J: TRBJ1-4; V: TRBV21-1
DNA: TGTGCCAGCAGCTCAAGACAGGGTGTGGCAGATACGCAGTATTTT; CDR3: CASSSRQGVADTQYF; D: TRBD1; size: NA; J: TRBJ2-3; V: TRBV9
DNA: TGTGCCAGCTCACCAGGGAGGGGGTCGGATGAGCAGTTCTTC; CDR3: CASSPGRGSDEQFF; D: NA; size: NA; J: TRBJ2-1; V: TRBV18
DNA: TGTGCTAGTGGACAGACAGGGACGACAGATACGCAGTATTTT; CDR3: CASGQTGTTDTQYF; D: TRBD1; size: NA; J: TRBJ2-3; V: TRBV12-5
DNA: TGCGCCAGCAGCTTGGAAGGGGCGACCGCTAATGAAAAACTGTTTTTT; CDR3: CASSLEGATANEKLFF; D: NA; size: NA; J: TRBJ1-4; V: TRBV5-1
DNA: TGTGCCAGCAGCGGCCCGGGGACAGGGAGAGATACGCAGTATTTT; CDR3: CASSGPGTGRDTQYF; D: TRBD1; size: few; J: TRBJ2-3; V: TRBV9
DNA: TGTGCCAGCAGCTTACGACAGGCTGCTAACTATGGCTACACCTTC; CDR3: CASSLRQAANYGYTF; D: NA; size: NA; J: TRBJ1-2; V: TRBV9
DNA: TGTGCCAGCAGCCAAGAGAGAATATCAGCGGGAGGGATCTCCAATGAGCAGTTCTTC; CDR3: CASSQERISAGGISNEQFF; D: TRBD2; size: NA; J: TRBJ2-1; V: TRBV4-2
DNA: TGTGCCAGCAGTGCGACAGGGATTAACACTGAAGCTTTCTTT; CDR3: CASSATGINTEAFF; D: TRBD1; size: NA; J: TRBJ1-1; V: TRBV6-6
DNA: TGTGCCAGCAGCTTAGATGGAACGGGACTCTACAATGAGCAGTTCTTC; CDR3: CASSLDGTGLYNEQFF; D: NA; size: NA; J: TRBJ2-1; V: TRBV7-2
DNA: TGTGCCAGCAGAAGGGGAGGGACTGGGGCCAACGTCCTGACTTTC; CDR3: CASRRGGTGANVLTF; D: TRBD2; size: NA; J: TRBJ2-6; V: TRBV11-2
DNA: TGTGCCAGCTCACCGGCAAGAACCGGAAACACCATATATTTT; CDR3: CASSPARTGNTIYF; D: NA; size: NA; J: TRBJ1-3; V: TRBV18
DNA: TGCGCCAGCAGCCAACACACTCAGGGGGCCGGGGAGCTGTTTTTT; CDR3: CASSQHTQGAGELFF; D: TRBD1; size: NA; J: TRBJ2-2; V: TRBV4-1
DNA: TGTGCCAGCAGACCTGGACATCTCCAAGAGACCCAGTACTTC; CDR3: CASRPGHLQETQYF; D: NA; size: NA; J: TRBJ2-5; V: TRBV6-5
DNA: TGTGCCAGTAGTATAGGGCTAGCGGGAGCCTACGAGCAGTACTTC; CDR3: CASSIGLAGAYEQYF; D: TRBD2; size: NA; J: TRBJ2-7; V: TRBV19
DNA: TGTGCCACCAGTGATTTAGGGGGCGTTGGCGGGGAGCTGTTTTTT; CDR3: CATSDLGGVGGELFF; D: TRBD1; size: NA; J: TRBJ2-2; V: TRBV24-1
DNA: TGCGCCAGCAGCTTGCGGTCAGCGGGAGGGCCGGGCACAGATACGCAGTATTTT; CDR3: CASSLRSAGGPGTDTQYF; D: TRBD2; size: NA; J: TRBJ2-3; V: TRBV5-1
DNA: TGTGCCAGCAGTGATACAGGGGGCACCGGGGAGCTGTTTTTT; CDR3: CASSDTGGTGELFF; D: TRBD1; size: NA; J: TRBJ2-2; V: TRBV6-4
DNA: TGTGCCAGCAGCTCTTTAGCGGGAGCCCACACAGATACGCAGTATTTT; CDR3: CASSSLAGAHTDTQYF; D: TRBD2; size: NA; J: TRBJ2-3; V: TRBV5-4
DNA: TGTGCCAGCAGCCCCACTGGGGGCGCCAACTATGGCTACACCTTC; CDR3: CASSPTGGANYGYTF; D: NA; size: NA; J: TRBJ1-2; V: TRBV7-2
DNA: TGCGCCAGCAGCCCCGCACCTAGACAGGGGCTGAGGACTGAAGCTTTCTTT; CDR3: CASSPAPRQGLRTEAFF; D: TRBD1; size: NA; J: TRBJ1-1; V: TRBV5-1
DNA: TGTGCCAGCAGCTTAGACAGGGGGCTCTTCAGCGGGAGGGTTGGTGAGCAGTTCTTC; CDR3: CASSLDRGLFSGRVGEQFF; D: TRBD2; size: NA; J: TRBJ2-1; V: TRBV11-3
DNA: TGTGCTAGCAGTCCTGTAGGGACTCACTTCTCCTACGAGCAGTACTTC; CDR3: CASSPVGTHFSYEQYF; D: NA; size: NA; J: TRBJ2-7; V: TRBV27
DNA: TGTGCCAGCAGCCAAGCTTGGCCCCCCTCGCAGGCAACTAATGAAAAACTGTTTTTT; CDR3: CASSQAWPPSQATNEKLFF; D: NA; size: once; J: TRBJ1-4; V: TRBV4-2